The following is a T cell receptor (beta chain) sequence with its context. Its antigen remains unknown. Per germline, CDR1 SGHTA and CDR2 FQGNSA. The V and J ends lost 4 bases and 0 bases respectively, with 13 bases between them. The CDR3 extends over 16 amino acids. The sample is drawn from a study of T cells in Graves' hyperthyroidism and ophthalmopathy. Uncontrolled infection, other autoimmune disease, pregnancy or lactation disqualified patients from enrolment. Clinical symptoms, serum thyroxine and TRAb, thyroid ultrasound and orbital computed tomography were used for the diagnoses. Study-wide points: The model predicted ophthalmopathy a median about 6.6 months before onset.

Researchers took RNA transcripts and amplified the TCR beta CDR3 regions from them. The primer set for the first-round RT-PCR of the TCR CDR3 was HTBI. TCRdb analysed the multiplex PCR reads with MiXCR anew, one entry per CDR3 protein. The sample shows 650,000 to 800,000 distinct CDR3 sequences, 40% to 55% of them seen only once. The sequenced sample was peripheral blood or thyroid tissue (not recorded which). The V call is TRBV7-2, the J call TRBJ1-5, with D unresolved. The TCR originated in an adult man with Graves' disease, either hyperthyroidism or ophthalmopathy (not recorded which). This CDR3 reads CASSSLGGFSNQPQHF. DNA of the CDR3: TGTGCCAGCAGCTCCTTAGGAGGGTTTAGCAATCAGCCCCAGCATTTT.